The clone carrying this T cell receptor (beta chain) was counted a few times. As yet, its antigen is unknown. This entry belongs to a study of metastatic and nonmetastatic thyroid tumors. The wider study: Comparison of repertoires was carried out across blood and tumor or nodule tissue from malignant and benign thyroid patients.

Patients had received no treatment of any kind before thyroid surgery. Study-wide findings and caveats: The study reportedly found significantly higher TCR beta diversity in malignant thyroid tumors than benign nodules, in blood and tumor.

Per the authors' pipeline: To classify distant metastasis in papillary thyroid cancer, a model was built from CDR3 differences across clinicopathological groups. TCRdb re-analyzed the PCR reads using MiXCR. The V and J calls and clone size come from TCRdb's table, not from the authors' own analysis. The data hold about 11,000 clones, with more than 35% observed a single time. V lost 6 bases and J 5 bases, leaving 19 bases between the germline ends. CDR1 and CDR2 (germline): MNHNS, SASEGT. The CDR3 runs 15 residues. The genes are TRBV6-1 and TRBJ2-5; D may correspond to TRBD1 or TRBD2 (5 bases each). Sequences were obtained from tumor tissue. The clonotype comes from a female donor with papillary thyroid cancer or a benign thyroid nodule (not recorded which). Some clones in this sample may be carry-over from other donors' samples. In nucleotides, the CDR3 is TGTGCCAGCAGGAGAGGGGTGGGAAGGAGGGAGACCCAGTACTTC. Encoded protein: CASRRGVGRRETQYF.